This T cell receptor (beta chain) was sequenced during a study of molecular identifiers for immune sequencing clone quantification. Study-level findings and limits: Clones with over 20 RNA copies captured over 99% of effector molecules but under 1% of naive ones.

This clonotype was detected many times. Its specificity is unknown. TCRdb reprocessed the PCR reads with MiXCR, giving one entry per CDR3 protein. The sample has about 640,000 distinct CDR3 sequences; 15% to 20% are singletons. The CDR3 consists of 12 residues. V was cut by 0 bases and J by 13 bases, with 13 bases left in between. Looked up from germline, CDR1 is GTSNPN and CDR2 is SVGIG (reference sequence). The clonotype originates from a human donor in good health. Some libraries in this study had Jurkat cell RNA spiked in. V gene TRBV30 combines with J gene TRBJ2-1, with D unresolved. Source material: naive CD8+ T cells from blood, with Jurkat cell RNA spiked in. Subset here: FACS-sorted CD8+CD4-CCR7+CD45RA+ naive T cells. The CDR3 sequence is CAWSVSRFAQFF. CDR3 sequence (DNA): TGTGCCTGGAGTGTATCCCGTTTTGCTCAGTTCTTC.